A single sample gave rise to the 5 T cell receptor beta chains below, sequenced in a study of blood T cell repertoires in COVID-19. Sequencing used immunoSEQ multiplex PCR; TCRdb keeps in-frame clones, though not all of them. The sample consists of about 50,000 clones, approximately 80% of them appearing once. The specimen was peripheral blood. These TCRs come from a man between 65 and 85 years old with active or convalescent COVID-19.

The V call is TRBV30, the J call TRBJ1-2; unclear D gene. There are 11 residues in the CDR3. Trimming pared 2 bases from V and 6 bases from J, leaving 7 bases between. From germline, CDR1 is GTSNPN and CDR2 SVGIG (reference sequence). In nucleotides, the CDR3 is TGTGCCTGGAGTACGGGGAATGGCTACACCTTC. It is translated as CAWSTGNGYTF.

The chain links TRBV6-4 to TRBJ1-2, with 7 bases that match TRBD1. This CDR3 comprises 12 residues. The J segment lost 8 bases and the V segment lost 9 bases, leaving 9 bases of the junction unmatched. Germline assignment: CDR1 MRHNA and CDR2 SNTAGT. The CDR3, as DNA: TGTGCCAGACTTCCCGACAGGGTCGGCTACACCTTC. Residues: CARLPDRVGYTF.

V gene TRBV6-4 combines with J gene TRBJ2-1; D remains ambiguous. The V end lost 6 bases, the J end lost 2 bases, and 14 bases lay between the germline ends. CDR3 size: 15 residues. Germline V lookup: CDR1 MRHNA, CDR2 SNTAGT. DNA of the CDR3: TGTGCCAGCAGCCAAGCCCCCGCCGCCTACAATGAGCAGTTCTTC. Its translation is CASSQAPAAYNEQFF.

The chain uses TRBV10-2 and TRBJ1-1; D is perhaps TRBD1 (5 bases). The CDR3 sequence is 14 residues long. The germline V and J ends were trimmed by 6 bases and 2 bases, with 13 bases remaining between them. From germline, CDR1 is WSHSY and CDR2 SAAADI. CDR3 nucleotides: TGCGCCAGCAGGACAACAGGACCTAACACTGAAGCTTTCTTT. It yields the protein CASRTTGPNTEAFF.

This sequence joins TRBV19 and TRBJ1-2, with unresolved D. Germline CDR1 reads LNHDA; CDR2 reads SQIVND (reference sequence). The ends were cut back, 7 bases at V and 5 bases at J, with 17 bases in the middle. This CDR3 has 14 amino acids. CDR3: CASTSRDAEYGYTF. In nucleotides, the CDR3 is TGTGCCAGTACCTCCCGAGACGCGGAATATGGCTACACCTTC. Drawing the rest from reference TRBV19 and TRBJ1-2, the complete variable domain is DGGITQSPKYLFRKEGQNVTLSCEQNLNHDAMYWYRQDPGQGLRLIYYSQIVNDFQKGDIAEGYSVSREKKESFPLTVTSAQKNPTAFYLCASTSRDAEYGYTFGSGTRLTVV.